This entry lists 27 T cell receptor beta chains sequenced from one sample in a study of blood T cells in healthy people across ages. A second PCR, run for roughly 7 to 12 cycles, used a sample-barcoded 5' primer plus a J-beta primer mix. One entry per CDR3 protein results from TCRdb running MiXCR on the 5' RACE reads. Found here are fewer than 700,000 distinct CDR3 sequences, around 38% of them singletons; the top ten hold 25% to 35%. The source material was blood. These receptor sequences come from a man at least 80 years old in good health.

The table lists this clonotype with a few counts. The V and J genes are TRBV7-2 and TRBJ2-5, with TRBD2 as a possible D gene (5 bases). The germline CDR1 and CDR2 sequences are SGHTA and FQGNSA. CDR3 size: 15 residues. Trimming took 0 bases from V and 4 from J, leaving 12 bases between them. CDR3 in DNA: TGTGCCAGCAGCTTAGCAGGTAGCGAGGGAGAGACCCAGTACTTC. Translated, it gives CASSLAGSEGETQYF. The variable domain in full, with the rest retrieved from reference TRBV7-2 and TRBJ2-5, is GAGVSQSPSNKVTEKGKDVELRCDPISGHTALYWYRQSLGQGLEFLIYFQGNSAPDKSGLPSDRFSAERTGGSVSTLTIQRTQQEDSAVYLCASSLAGSEGETQYFGPGTRLLVL.

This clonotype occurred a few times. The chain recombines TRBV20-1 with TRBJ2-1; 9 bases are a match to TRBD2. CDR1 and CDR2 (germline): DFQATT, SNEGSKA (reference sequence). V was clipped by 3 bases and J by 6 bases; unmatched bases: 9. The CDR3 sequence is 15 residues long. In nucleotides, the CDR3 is TGCAGTGCTAGCTCTCCCGGGACTAGCCTCAATGAGCAGTTCTTC. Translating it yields CSASSPGTSLNEQFF.

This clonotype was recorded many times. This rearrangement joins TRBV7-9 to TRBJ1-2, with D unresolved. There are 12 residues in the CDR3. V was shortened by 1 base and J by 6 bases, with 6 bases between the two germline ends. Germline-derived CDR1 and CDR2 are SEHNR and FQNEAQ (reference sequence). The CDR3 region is CASSLDGDGYTF. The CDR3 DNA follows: TGTGCCAGCAGCTTAGACGGGGATGGCTACACCTTC.

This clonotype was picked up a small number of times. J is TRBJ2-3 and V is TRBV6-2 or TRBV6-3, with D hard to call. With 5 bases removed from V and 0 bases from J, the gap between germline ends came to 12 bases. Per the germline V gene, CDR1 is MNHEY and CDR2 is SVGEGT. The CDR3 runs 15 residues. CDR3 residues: CASSGLQRSTDTQYF. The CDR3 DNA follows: TGTGCCAGCAGTGGGCTCCAGAGGAGCACAGATACGCAGTATTTT.

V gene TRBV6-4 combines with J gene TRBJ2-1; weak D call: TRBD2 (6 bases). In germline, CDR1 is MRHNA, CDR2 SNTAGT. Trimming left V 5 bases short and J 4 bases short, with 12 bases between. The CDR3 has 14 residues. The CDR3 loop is CASSTRDCYNEQFF. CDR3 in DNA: TGTGCCAGCAGTACACGGGACTGTTACAATGAGCAGTTCTTC.

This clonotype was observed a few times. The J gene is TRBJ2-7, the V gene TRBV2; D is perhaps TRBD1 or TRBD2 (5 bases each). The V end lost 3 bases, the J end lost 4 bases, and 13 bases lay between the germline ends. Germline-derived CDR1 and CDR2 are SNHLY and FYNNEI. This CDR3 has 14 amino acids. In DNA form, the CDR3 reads TGTGCCAGCAGTGACCAGGGAGTGGGATACGAGCAGTACTTC. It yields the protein CASSDQGVGYEQYF.

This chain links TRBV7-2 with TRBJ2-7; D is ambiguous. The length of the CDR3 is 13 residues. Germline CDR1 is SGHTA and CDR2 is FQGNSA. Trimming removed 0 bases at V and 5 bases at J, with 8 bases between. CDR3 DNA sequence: TGTGCCAGCAGCTTAGCCCTACCAGACGAGCAGTACTTC. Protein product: CASSLALPDEQYF.

The CDR3 DNA reads TGTGCCAGCAGTTACTCGGCTAGCGGGATTAAGCAGTTCTTC. It encodes CASSYSASGIKQFF. V and J are TRBV6-2 or TRBV6-3 and TRBJ2-1, with 9 nucleotides matching TRBD2. V lost 0 bases, J lost 11 bases, and 5 bases stayed unmatched. Germline CDR1 is MNHEY and CDR2 is SVGEGT. CDR3 length equals 14 residues.

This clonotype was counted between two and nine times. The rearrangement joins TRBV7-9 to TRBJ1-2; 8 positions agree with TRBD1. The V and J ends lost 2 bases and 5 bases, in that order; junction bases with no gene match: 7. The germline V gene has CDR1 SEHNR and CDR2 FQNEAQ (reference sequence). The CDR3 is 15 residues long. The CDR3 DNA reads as TGTGCCAGCAGCTTAACGACAGGGGTTCAGTATGGCTACACCTTC. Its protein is CASSLTTGVQYGYTF.

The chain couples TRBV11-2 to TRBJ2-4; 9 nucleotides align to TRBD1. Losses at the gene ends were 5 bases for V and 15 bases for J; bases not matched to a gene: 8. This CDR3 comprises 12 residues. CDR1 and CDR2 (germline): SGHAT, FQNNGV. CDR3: CASSPSGQGTYF. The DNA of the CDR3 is TGTGCCAGCAGCCCAAGCGGACAGGGGACGTACTTC.

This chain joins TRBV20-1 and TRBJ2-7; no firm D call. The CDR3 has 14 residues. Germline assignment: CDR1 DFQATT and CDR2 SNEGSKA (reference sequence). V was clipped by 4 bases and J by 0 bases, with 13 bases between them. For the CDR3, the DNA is TGCAGTGCTATTGTCAGGCTACCCTCCTACGAGCAGTACTTC. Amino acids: CSAIVRLPSYEQYF.

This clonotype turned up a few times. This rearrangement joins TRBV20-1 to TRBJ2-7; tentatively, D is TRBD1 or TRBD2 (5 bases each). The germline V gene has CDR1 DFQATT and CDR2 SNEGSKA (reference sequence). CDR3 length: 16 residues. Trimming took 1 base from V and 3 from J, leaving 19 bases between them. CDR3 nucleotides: TGCAGTGCTAGAGTTCTCGGGACCAGAGGAAACTACGAGCAGTACTTC. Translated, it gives CSARVLGTRGNYEQYF.

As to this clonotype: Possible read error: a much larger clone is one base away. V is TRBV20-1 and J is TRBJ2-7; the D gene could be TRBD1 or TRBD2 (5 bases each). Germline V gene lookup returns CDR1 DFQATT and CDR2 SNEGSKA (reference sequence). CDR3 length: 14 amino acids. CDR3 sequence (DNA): TGCAGTACTAGACAGCCAGGGAGCCCCTACGAGCAGTACTTC. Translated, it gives CSTRQPGSPYEQYF.

The CDR3 nucleotides are TGCAGTGCTAGAAAGCGGGAGGTTTCTGATACGCAGTATTTT. Translated, it gives CSARKREVSDTQYF. V usage is TRBV20-1 and J usage is TRBJ2-3, with 9 bases aligning to TRBD2. The length of the CDR3 is 14 residues. From germline, CDR1 is DFQATT and CDR2 SNEGSKA (reference sequence). V trimming: 2 bases; J trimming: 6 bases; junction bases outside the gene matches: 6.

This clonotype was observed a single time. The CDR3 loop is CASSLFHIRDTSVNEQFF. The CDR3 DNA sequence: TGTGCCAGCTCACTCTTTCATATTCGGGACACATCGGTGAATGAGCAGTTCTTC. The chain is built from TRBV18 and TRBJ2-1, with D perhaps TRBD1 (6 bases). The CDR3 sequence is 18 residues long. V shed 4 bases and J shed 7 bases, with 26 bases lying between them. Germline-derived CDR1 and CDR2 are KGHSH and LQKENI.

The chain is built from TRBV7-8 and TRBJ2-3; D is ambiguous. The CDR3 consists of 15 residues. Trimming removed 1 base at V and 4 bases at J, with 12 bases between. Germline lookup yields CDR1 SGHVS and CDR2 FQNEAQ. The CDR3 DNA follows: TGTGCCAGCAGCTTAGGGGGTAAATGGGCAGATACGCAGTATTTT. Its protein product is CASSLGGKWADTQYF.

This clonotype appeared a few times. In DNA form, the CDR3 reads TGTGCCAGCAGTTACTTCCACGATGAGCAGTTCTTC. Amino acids: CASSYFHDEQFF. The genes are TRBV6-2 or TRBV6-3 and TRBJ2-1; D not resolved. V lost 1 base, J lost 8 bases, and 6 bases lay in between. Germline CDR1 reads MNHEY; CDR2 reads SVGEGT. CDR3 length: 12 residues.

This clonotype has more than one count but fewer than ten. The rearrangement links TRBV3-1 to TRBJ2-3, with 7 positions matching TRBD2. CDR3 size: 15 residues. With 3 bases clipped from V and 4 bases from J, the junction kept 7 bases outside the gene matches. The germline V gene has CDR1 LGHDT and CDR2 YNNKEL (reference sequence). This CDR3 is CASSHRLAFPDTQYF. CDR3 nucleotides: TGTGCCAGCAGCCACCGACTAGCTTTCCCAGATACGCAGTATTTT.

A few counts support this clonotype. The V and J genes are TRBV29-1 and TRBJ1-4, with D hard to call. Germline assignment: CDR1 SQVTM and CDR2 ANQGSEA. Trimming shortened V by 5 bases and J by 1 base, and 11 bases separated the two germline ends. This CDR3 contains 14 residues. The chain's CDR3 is CSVSTLGTNEKLFF. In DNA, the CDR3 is TGCAGCGTTTCTACATTGGGAACTAATGAAAAACTGTTTTTT.

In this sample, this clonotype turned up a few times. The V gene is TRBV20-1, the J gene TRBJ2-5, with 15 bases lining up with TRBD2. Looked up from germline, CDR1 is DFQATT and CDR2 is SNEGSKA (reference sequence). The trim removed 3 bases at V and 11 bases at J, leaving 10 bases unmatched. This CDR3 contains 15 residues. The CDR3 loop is CSASNGLAGGREQYF. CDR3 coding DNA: TGCAGTGCTAGTAACGGACTAGCGGGGGGGAGAGAACAGTACTTC.

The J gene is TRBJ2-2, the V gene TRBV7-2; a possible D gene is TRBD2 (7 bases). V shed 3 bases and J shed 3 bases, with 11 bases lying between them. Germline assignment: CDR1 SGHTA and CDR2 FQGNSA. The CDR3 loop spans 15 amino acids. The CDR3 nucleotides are TGTGCCAGCAGCTTGGGGGGGGCGGACACCGGGGAGCTGTTTTTT. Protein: CASSLGGADTGELFF.

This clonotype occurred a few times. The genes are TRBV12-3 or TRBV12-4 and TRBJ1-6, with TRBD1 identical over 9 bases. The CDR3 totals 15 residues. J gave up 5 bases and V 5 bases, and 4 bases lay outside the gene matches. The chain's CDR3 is CASSLGQGNNSPLHF. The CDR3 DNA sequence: TGTGCCAGCAGTCTCGGACAGGGGAATAATTCACCCCTCCACTTT.

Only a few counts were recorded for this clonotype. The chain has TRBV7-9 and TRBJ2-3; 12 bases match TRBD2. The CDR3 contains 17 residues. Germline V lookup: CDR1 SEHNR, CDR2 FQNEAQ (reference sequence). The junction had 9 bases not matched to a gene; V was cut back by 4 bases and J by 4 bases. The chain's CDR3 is CASSSALAGGFSDTQYF. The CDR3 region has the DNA TGTGCCAGCAGCTCAGCACTAGCGGGGGGATTTTCAGATACGCAGTATTTT. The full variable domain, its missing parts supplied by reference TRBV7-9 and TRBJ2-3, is DTGVSQNPRHKITKRGQNVTFRCDPISEHNRLYWYRQTLGQGPEFLTYFQNEAQLEKSRLLSDRFSAERPKGSFSTLEIQRTEQGDSAMYLCASSSALAGGFSDTQYFGPGTRLTVL.

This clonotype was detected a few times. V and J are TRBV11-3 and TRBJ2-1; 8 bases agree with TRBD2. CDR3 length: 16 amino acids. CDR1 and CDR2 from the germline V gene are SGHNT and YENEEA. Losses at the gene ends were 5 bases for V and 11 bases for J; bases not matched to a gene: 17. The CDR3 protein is CASSLSGRGGSVKQFF. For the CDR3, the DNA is TGTGCCAGCAGCCTATCCGGGAGGGGCGGATCAGTTAAGCAGTTCTTC.

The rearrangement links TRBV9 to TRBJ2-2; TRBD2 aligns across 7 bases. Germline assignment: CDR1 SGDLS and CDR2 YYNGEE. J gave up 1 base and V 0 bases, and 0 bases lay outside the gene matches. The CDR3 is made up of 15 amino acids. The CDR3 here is CASSVGEGNTGELFF. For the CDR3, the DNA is TGTGCCAGCAGCGTAGGGGAGGGGAACACCGGGGAGCTGTTTTTT.

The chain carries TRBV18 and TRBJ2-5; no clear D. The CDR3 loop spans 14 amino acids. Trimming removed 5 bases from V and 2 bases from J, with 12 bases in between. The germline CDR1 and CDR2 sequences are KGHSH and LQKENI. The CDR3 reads CASSSSTLQETQYF. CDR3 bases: TGTGCCAGCTCATCGTCGACACTTCAAGAGACCCAGTACTTC. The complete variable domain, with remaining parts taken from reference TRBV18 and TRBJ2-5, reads NAGVMQNPRHLVRRRGQEARLRCSPMKGHSHVYWYRQLPEEGLKFMVYLQKENIIDESGMPKERFSAEFPKEGPSILRIQQVVRGDSAAYFCASSSSTLQETQYFGPGTRLLVL.

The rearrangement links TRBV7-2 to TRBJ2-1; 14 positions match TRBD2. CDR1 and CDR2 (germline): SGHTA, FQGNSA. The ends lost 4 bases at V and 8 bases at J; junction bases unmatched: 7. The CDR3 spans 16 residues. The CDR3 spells CASSSMTSGGVYEQFF. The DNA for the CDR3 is TGTGCCAGCAGCTCGATGACTAGCGGGGGGGTATATGAGCAGTTCTTC.